This T cell receptor beta chain stems from a study of cytomegalovirus exposure and HLA in healthy donors (dated by TCRdb to about 2017). Describing the broader study: An earlier analysis of several hundred of the donors reported roughly 300 Gb of sequence data and approximately 110 million unique TCR beta sequences from about 200 million T cells. In addition to the first cohort of several hundred subjects, a separate validation cohort of approximately 130 different subjects was used. An early release covering just under 650 HLA-typed donors comprised about 320 gigabases of sequencing data and around 85 million unique TCR sequences. In a later analysis, previously published TCR beta repertoires from 500 to 750 donors were re-analyzed and high-resolution HLA genotyping was added so that TCR occurrence patterns could be studied. The study aimed to test whether signatures of past pathogen exposure could be identified by cataloging public T cell receptors. All discovery cohort repertoires had been generated using a single sequencing platform. In the later analysis, no new phenotypic data were used to find candidate immune exposures; instead, reliance was placed on TCR beta sequences and their occurrence across donors. Alongside the repertoire data, information on donor age, sex, ethnicity and CMV serostatus was compiled. The study used immunosequencing to profile the T cell repertoires of approximately 650 subjects and linked those repertoires to cytomegalovirus serostatus. Among about 370 genotyped donors of the cohort, an average of approximately 240,000 unique TCR beta nucleotide sequences was sequenced per donor, of which roughly 18% were non-productive. To predict cytomegalovirus infection status, the study combined high-throughput TCR immunosequencing, statistical association of individual TCRs with disease status, and machine learning. The number of typed donors differed by locus: roughly 620-630 for A, B, C, DRB1 and DQB1; 522 for DQA1; approximately 600 for DPA1; and about 470 for DPB1. In an earlier analysis of roughly 600 of the donors, high-throughput TCR beta sequencing was used to judge whether each TCR beta V gene segment behaved as functional or pseudogenic. Class I and class II HLA loci were covered by the typing at four-digit resolution. Roughly 5 DR-DQ haplotypes were handled as single units for association and clustering, since linkage in the cohort was strong. Genome-wide SNP genotypes for about three fifths of the roughly 670 donors were used in a later genetic analysis, which treated that subset as a discovery cohort. Among the approximately 400 genotyped donors, around 81% belonged to the genetic ancestry cluster associated with self-reported Caucasian donors.

Points the paper makes about the study in general: In a later analysis, several top co-occurrence clusters were reported to appear linked to parvovirus B19, influenza, CMV and Epstein-Barr virus. In a later analysis, HLA-associated TCR beta chains showed more clonal expansion and lower generation probabilities than non-associated chains that were equally common. A further reported finding was that TCR beta sequences accurately predicted the HLA-A and HLA-B alleles for most subjects in the first cohort. Most TCR sequences were observed very rarely across donors, whereas some public TCRs were present in many individuals. Correlated functional status among segregating V segments might be attributable to linkage disequilibrium, but an unknown experimental factor could not be ruled out. A later genetic analysis reported fewer N-insertions in productive TCRs among donors in an Asian-associated ancestry cluster than the roughly 620-donor mean. The authors suggested that the approach could potentially be extended to other disease states and immunological phenotypes. The sequencing pipeline was judged likely to have produced a cluster of highly shared sequence variants as a technical artifact. The cohort was sequenced for TCR beta chains only, and without alpha or paired-chain data the features that could be detected were limited. According to a later analysis, TCR association rates differed among HLA loci, with DRB1 alleles showing the most associated TCRs and HLA-C alleles showing the fewest. In a later analysis, 16,951 TCR beta sequences were associated with specific HLA alleles at a false discovery rate of 0.05. For the cohort, immune exposure information was limited to CMV serostatus. The classifier was reported to diagnose cytomegalovirus status with high specificity and sensitivity in both the original cohort and the validation cohort. Sequencing depth was assumed to be roughly uniform across donors in the presence/absence analyses, though that assumption may not hold. Because some donors lacked HLA typing at each locus, the association tests relied only on the typed subset. In an earlier analysis of around 600 of the donors, most TCR beta V segments were observed in productive rearrangements about 87% or about 30% of the time, broadly matching IMGT annotations. In the study, approximately 150 TCR beta chains were listed as associated with cytomegalovirus. Assigning TCR associations to individual alleles was difficult when HLA alleles, especially DR and DQ, strongly co-occurred. Because counts were too low, about 18 rarely observed V segments, including chromosome 9 orphons, were left out of the earlier analysis of 500 to 650 of the donors. Because the 87-base-pair reads could not distinguish some IMGT-functional V segments, including TRBV6-2 and TRBV6-3, those segments were excluded. Three of the identified cytomegalovirus-associated TCR beta chains were confirmed in vitro to be specific for cytomegalovirus antigens. An association between a missense DCLRE1C variant and V-gene and J-gene trimming of TCR beta chains was found in a later genetic analysis and replicated in an independent cohort. A later analysis found that most CMV-associated TCR beta chains appeared HLA-restricted, with HLA associations seemingly driven largely by CMV exposure.

The cohort comprised 550 to 700 healthy bone marrow donors. At the time of sampling, all cohort members were nominally healthy, though unrecorded immune exposures were likely present. The donor tested CMV seronegative, placing the donor among the 350 to 400 seronegative members of the cohort. A peripheral blood sample was provided by each donor, and peripheral blood mononuclear cells were used for TCR beta sequencing. Genomic DNA was extracted from the blood cell samples with the Qiagen DNeasy Blood Extraction Kit. With regard to this clone: No cognate antigen has been identified for it. Base qualities were left out, and no much larger clone turns up one base away.

Receptors were amplified or captured by the immunoSEQ multiplex PCR assay. For the multiplex PCR, a mixture combining 60 forward primers for TCR Vbeta segments and 13 reverse primers for TCR Jbeta segments was used. The CDR3 region of rearranged TCR beta genes was amplified from genomic DNA with a multiplex PCR assay. On the Illumina HiSeq System, the amplified TCR beta libraries were sequenced as 87-base-pair reads. Per the source publication's procedure: A later analysis counted 65 million to 90 million unique TCR beta chains across the 666 repertoires, and roughly 9.9 million of these chains were shared by at least two donors. To remove PCR and sequencing errors, raw reads were error-corrected and collapsed into unique sequences using a nearest-neighbor algorithm that merged closely related sequences. CDR3 sequences were aligned to IMGT reference sequences to assign V, D and J gene segments. For a sequence to be retained, a match of at least six nucleotides was required to both a V gene segment and a J gene segment. A rearrangement was called productive if the CDR3 had no stop codons and remained in frame with V and J, and every other rearrangement was called non-productive. CDR3 was defined according to IMGT convention as the region running from the second conserved V-encoded cysteine to the conserved J-encoded phenylalanine. The earlier analysis of 500 to 600 of the donors excluded sequences that lacked an unambiguous match to a single V gene segment. In an earlier analysis of more than 500 of the donors, a V segment was called functional when productive rearrangements were above 56.7%, and segregating when the standard deviation between donors exceeded 5%. A statistical classification framework was built for diagnosing cytomegalovirus status from the catalog of TCR beta chain sequences. In a later analysis, V and J genes were assigned by comparing TCR nucleotide sequences against IMGT/GENE-DB human TR gene sequences. In a later analysis, CDR3 sequences and most-parsimonious VDJ recombination scenarios were assigned using the TCRdist pipeline. In a later analysis, each TCR beta chain was defined by its CDR3 amino acid sequence together with its V-gene family, and reads without a unique V-gene family were excluded. As a way to deal with suspected cross-contamination and a sequencing artifact, a later analysis dropped 450 to 600 nucleotide sequences that were highly shared and had low generation probability. In a later analysis, a clonal expansion index was calculated for each public chain from normalized within-repertoire ranks of inferred template counts. Generation probabilities in a later analysis came from a VDJ recombination model fitted to out-of-frame rearrangements, and those results were checked against IGoR. Hypergeometric tests were used in a later analysis to score TCR-TCR, TCR-HLA and TCR-CMV co-occurrence, with a repertoire-size bias correction applied to the TCR pairs. A later analysis estimated false discovery rates by permuting HLA or CMV assignments 20 times. In a later analysis, co-occurring TCRs were grouped using DBSCAN, and TCRdist sequence similarity was added for clustering within HLA-allele-positive subsets. For co-occurrence clustering, repertoires with fewer than 30,000 or more than 120,000 public chains were excluded, along with about five repertoires with anomalous nucleotide sharing. TCRdb retrieved this table from immuneACCESS and kept in-frame rearrangements only. Not all clones are present; in checked studies, unresolved V genes account for under half, and no reason is known for the remainder. V, J and clone size derive from that table, while D and trimming were established from the DNA sequence. This sample comprises nearly 110,000 clones, around 73% of them detected only once. The top ten constitute 7.5% to 9% of the sample.

From its cysteine to its phenylalanine, the CDR3 spans 16 amino acids. Of all the DNA, just the CDR3 is kept, 48 bases in frame from base 1. According to the germline V gene, CDR1 reads SGHVS and CDR2 reads FNYEAQ. V loses 1 base of germline sequence and J loses 0 bases, and the interval between the two ends is 7 bases. Sequenced input: PBMCs. This sequence uses TRBV7-6 and TRBJ2-6, with the D gene not clear enough to name. The receptor was derived from a man aged 30 to 45 in good health and CMV-seronegative. The DNA sequence is TGTGCCAGCAGCTTAGTGCAGGACTCTGGGGCCAACGTCCTGACTTTC. Its translation reads: CASSLVQDSGANVLTF.